This is a list of T cell receptor beta chains from one sample in a study of shared clonotypes between healthy human individuals. TCRdb keeps only in-frame clones here, not all; method: immunoSEQ multiplex PCR. The repertoire includes some 2,000,000 clones, approximately 94% of them detected once, and approximately 0.13% sits in the top ten. The specimen sequenced was naive CD4+ T cells sorted from blood. These receptors all come from a man aged 18 to 29 in good health. The conserved cysteine and the conserved F or W are not part of the CDR3 here. Fields, in order: V gene, J gene, CDR3 protein.

v_gene: TRBV18; j_gene: TRBJ2-1; CDR3aa: ASSRSSGAINEQF
v_gene: TRBV5-4; j_gene: TRBJ2-3; CDR3aa: ASSPGAGGVTDTQY
v_gene: TRBV2; j_gene: TRBJ1-4; CDR3aa: ASSDTDATNEKLF
v_gene: TRBV28; j_gene: TRBJ1-2; CDR3aa: ASSLGRFNGYT
v_gene: TRBV10-2; j_gene: TRBJ2-3; CDR3aa: ASSEGQGNTQY
v_gene: TRBV5-1; j_gene: TRBJ2-7; CDR3aa: ASSLGYSYEQY
v_gene: TRBV2; j_gene: TRBJ1-1; CDR3aa: ASSDASGRMGKAF
v_gene: TRBV28; j_gene: TRBJ2-5; CDR3aa: ASSFIALASEVQY
v_gene: TRBV2; j_gene: TRBJ1-5; CDR3aa: ASSEQGAFQPQH
v_gene: TRBV11-2; j_gene: TRBJ2-2; CDR3aa: ASSLNRRNTGELF
v_gene: TRBV4-3; j_gene: TRBJ2-7; CDR3aa: ASSQNGIPSYEQY
v_gene: TRBV30; j_gene: TRBJ1-2; CDR3aa: ACLTGTTYGYT
v_gene: TRBV21-1; j_gene: TRBJ1-6; CDR3aa: ASSTGTYNSPLH
v_gene: TRBV4-2; j_gene: TRBJ2-7; CDR3aa: ASSSGQGHYYEQY